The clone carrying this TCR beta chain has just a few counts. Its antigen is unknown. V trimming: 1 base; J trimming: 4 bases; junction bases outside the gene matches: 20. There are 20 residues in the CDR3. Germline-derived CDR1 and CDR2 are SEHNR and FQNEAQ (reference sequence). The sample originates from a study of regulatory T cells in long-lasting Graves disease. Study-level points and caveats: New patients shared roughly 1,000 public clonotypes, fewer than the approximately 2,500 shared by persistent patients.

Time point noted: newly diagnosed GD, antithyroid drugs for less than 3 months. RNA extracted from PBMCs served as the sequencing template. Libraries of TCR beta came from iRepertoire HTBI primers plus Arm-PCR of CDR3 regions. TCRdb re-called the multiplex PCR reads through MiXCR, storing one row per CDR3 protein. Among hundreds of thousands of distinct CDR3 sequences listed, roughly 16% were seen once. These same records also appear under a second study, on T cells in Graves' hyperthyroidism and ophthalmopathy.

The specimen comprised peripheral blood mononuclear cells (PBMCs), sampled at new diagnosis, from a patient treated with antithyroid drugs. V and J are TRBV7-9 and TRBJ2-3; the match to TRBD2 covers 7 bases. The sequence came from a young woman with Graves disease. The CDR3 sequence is CASSLERRGAGDRDADTQYF. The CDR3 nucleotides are TGTGCCAGCAGCTTAGAAAGAAGAGGGGCGGGAGATCGGGACGCAGATACGCAGTATTTT.